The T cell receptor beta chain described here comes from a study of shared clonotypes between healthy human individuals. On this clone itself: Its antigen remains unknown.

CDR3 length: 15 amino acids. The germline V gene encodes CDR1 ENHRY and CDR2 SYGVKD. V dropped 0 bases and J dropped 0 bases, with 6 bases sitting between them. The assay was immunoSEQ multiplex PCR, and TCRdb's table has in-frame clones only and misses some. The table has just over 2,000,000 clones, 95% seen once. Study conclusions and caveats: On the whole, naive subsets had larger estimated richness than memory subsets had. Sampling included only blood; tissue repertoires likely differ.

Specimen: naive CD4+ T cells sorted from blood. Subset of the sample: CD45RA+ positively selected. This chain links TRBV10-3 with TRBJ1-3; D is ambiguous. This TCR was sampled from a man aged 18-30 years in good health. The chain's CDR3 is CAISESMSSGNTIYF. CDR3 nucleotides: TGTGCCATCAGTGAGTCGATGAGCTCTGGAAACACCATATATTTT.